Following are 14 T cell receptor beta chains from one sample sequenced in a study of CD8 T cells in ankylosing spondylitis. MiXCR, run by TCRdb on the 5' RACE reads, gives a single entry per CDR3 protein. The sample lists 200,000 to 300,000 distinct CDR3 sequences, roughly 10% occurring once. Material for sequencing was blood, either unsorted or a sorted T cell fraction (not recorded which). The receptors derive from a male donor with ankylosing spondylitis or in good health (not recorded which).

The sample holds many counts of this clonotype. DNA of the CDR3: TGTGCCAGCAGTCCTGGTCTGAGGGAAAAACTGTTTTTT. Its protein is CASSPGLREKLFF. The chain couples TRBV12-3 or TRBV12-4 to TRBJ1-4, with D hard to call. The V and J ends lost 5 bases and 8 bases respectively, with 12 bases between them. The CDR3 covers 13 residues.

This clonotype occurred many times. This chain links TRBV20-1 with TRBJ2-3, with 10 bases fitting TRBD2. Trimming at V came to 7 bases and at J to 3 bases, leaving 4 bases not matched to a gene. The germline V gene encodes CDR1 DFQATT and CDR2 SNEGSKA (reference sequence). The CDR3 contains 13 residues. The CDR3 is CSVPSGGTDTQYF. In DNA, the CDR3 is TGCAGTGTCCCTAGCGGGGGTACAGATACGCAGTATTTT.

This clonotype showed up just a few times. The chain joins TRBV18 to TRBJ1-5; weak D call: TRBD1 (5 bases). V dropped 4 bases and J dropped 8 bases, with 18 bases sitting between them. Germline CDR1 is KGHSH and CDR2 is LQKENI. The CDR3 consists of 15 residues. The CDR3 coding sequence is TGTGCCAGCTCACGGAACCGGGGCTCAGAGGAGCCCCAGCATTTT. Translation: CASSRNRGSEEPQHF.

The CDR3 protein is CASSPFTSYSYNEQFF. The CDR3 bases are TGCGCCAGCAGCCCATTTACTAGTTACTCCTACAATGAGCAGTTCTTC. The chain is built from TRBV5-1 and TRBJ2-1, with a tentative D call TRBD2 (5 bases). The CDR3 covers 16 residues. Per the germline V gene, CDR1 is SGHRS and CDR2 is YFSETQ. V was pared by 4 bases and J by 0 bases, with 14 bases between.

The chain combines TRBV10-2 with TRBJ2-5; D gene uncertain. Germline V gene data show CDR1 as WSHSY and CDR2 as SAAADI. CDR3 length equals 14 residues. V dropped 2 bases and J dropped 2 bases, with 9 bases sitting between them. CDR3 sequence (DNA): TGCGCCAGCAGTGAGAGAGGCATTCAAGAGACCCAGTACTTC. Residues: CASSERGIQETQYF.

This clonotype was recorded a few times. The V call is TRBV7-9, the J call TRBJ2-1, with D perhaps TRBD2 (5 bases). The germline V gene has CDR1 SEHNR and CDR2 FQNEAQ (reference sequence). Trimming removed 5 bases at V and 7 bases at J, with 12 bases between. The CDR3 is made up of 13 amino acids. CDR3 in amino acids: CASSEMRRNEQFF. Here the CDR3 DNA reads TGTGCCAGCAGCGAAATGAGGAGGAATGAGCAGTTCTTC.

As for this clonotype: A much more abundant neighbour one base away suggests this may be a read error. The rearrangement uses TRBV3-1 and TRBJ2-2; maybe TRBD2 (6 bases). Germline V CDR1 and CDR2: LGHDT, YNNKEL (reference sequence). CDR3 size: 14 residues. V lost 3 bases and J lost 15, with 20 bases in between. Here the CDR3 DNA reads TGTGCCAGCAGCCATTCACCGGGTGCGGGATGGATGTTTTTT. It translates to CASSHSPGAGWMFF. Full variable domain (rest looked up from reference TRBV3-1 and TRBJ2-2): DTAVSQTPKYLVTQMGNDKSIKCEQNLGHDTMYWYKQDSKKFLKIMFSYNNKELIINETVPNRFSPKSPDKAHLNLHINSLELGDSAVYFCASSHSPGAGWMFFGEGSRLTVL.

The J gene is TRBJ2-7, the V gene TRBV19; maybe TRBD1 (6 bases). The CDR3 has 15 residues. The V gene's germline CDR1 is LNHDA and CDR2 SQIVND (reference sequence). V gave up 3 bases and J gave up 4 bases, with 16 bases separating them. CDR3 loop: CASSIGQGMFYEQYF. For the CDR3, the DNA is TGTGCCAGTAGTATCGGGCAGGGGATGTTTTACGAGCAGTACTTC.

This clonotype was seen ten or more times. The V and J genes are TRBV4-1 and TRBJ2-1; D not certain. V dropped 0 bases and J dropped 4 bases, with 4 bases sitting between them. The CDR3 totals 13 residues. Germline V gene data show CDR1 as MGHRA and CDR2 as YSYEKL. This CDR3 reads CASSQEGYNEQFF. The DNA for the CDR3 is TGCGCCAGCAGCCAAGAGGGGTACAATGAGCAGTTCTTC.

Many counts were recorded for this clonotype. This CDR3 reads CASSQGHFGYNEQFF. In DNA, the CDR3 is TGCGCCAGCAGCCAAGGCCACTTTGGTTACAATGAGCAGTTCTTC. V gene TRBV4-1 combines with J gene TRBJ2-1; D remains unclear. V shed 1 base and J shed 4 bases, with 11 bases lying between them. Germline V gene data show CDR1 as MGHRA and CDR2 as YSYEKL. This CDR3 comprises 15 residues.

There are many counts of this clonotype. The chain employs TRBV5-1 and TRBJ1-1, with D unclear. CDR3 length: 14 amino acids. Germline CDR1 is SGHRS and CDR2 is YFSETQ. V was trimmed by 4 bases and J by 1 base, leaving 11 bases between them. The CDR3, as DNA: TGCGCCAGCAGCCCCTTCGGCGGGAACACTGAAGCTTTCTTT. Amino acid sequence: CASSPFGGNTEAFF.

This clonotype was recorded at least ten times. The chain uses TRBV7-9 and TRBJ2-7; D unclear. The V gene's germline CDR1 is SEHNR and CDR2 FQNEAQ (reference sequence). Trimming removed 1 base from V and 8 bases from J, with 15 bases in between. The CDR3 covers 14 residues. For the CDR3, the DNA is TGTGCCAGCAGCTTAGGCCAGGACGGCTTCCAGCAGTACTTC. This encodes CASSLGQDGFQQYF. Looking up the rest from reference TRBV7-9 and TRBJ2-7 gives the full variable domain: DTGVSQNPRHKITKRGQNVTFRCDPISEHNRLYWYRQTLGQGPEFLTYFQNEAQLEKSRLLSDRFSAERPKGSFSTLEIQRTEQGDSAMYLCASSLGQDGFQQYFGPGTRLTVT.

The chain links TRBV29-1 to TRBJ2-7; tentatively, D is TRBD2 (6 bases). The CDR3 sequence is 11 residues long. V lost 3 bases, J lost 6 bases, and 9 bases lay in between. CDR1 SQVTM and CDR2 ANQGSEA come from the germline V gene. DNA of the CDR3: TGCAGCGTTGATGCGGGGATCGAGCAGTACTTC. It encodes CSVDAGIEQYF.

This clonotype was picked up many times. The gene calls are TRBV6-2 or TRBV6-3 and TRBJ2-4; 12 bases fit TRBD2. The CDR3 runs 20 residues. CDR1 and CDR2 (germline): MNHEY, SVGEGT. The ends lost 2 bases at V and 3 bases at J; junction bases unmatched: 14. For the CDR3, the DNA is TGTGCCAGCAGTTACCCGAGCACTAGCGGGAGGAGTGGTGTCAAAAACATTCAGTACTTC. This encodes CASSYPSTSGRSGVKNIQYF.